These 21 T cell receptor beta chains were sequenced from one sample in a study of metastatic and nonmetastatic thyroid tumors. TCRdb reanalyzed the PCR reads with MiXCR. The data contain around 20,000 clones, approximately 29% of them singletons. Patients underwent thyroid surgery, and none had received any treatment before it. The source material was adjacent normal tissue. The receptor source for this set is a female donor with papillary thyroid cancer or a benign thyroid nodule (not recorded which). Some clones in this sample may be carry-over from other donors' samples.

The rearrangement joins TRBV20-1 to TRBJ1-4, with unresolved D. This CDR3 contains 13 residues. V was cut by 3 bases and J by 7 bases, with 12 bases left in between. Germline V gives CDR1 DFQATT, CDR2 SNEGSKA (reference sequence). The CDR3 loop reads CSASSVGGEKLFF. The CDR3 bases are TGCAGTGCTAGTTCCGTGGGAGGTGAAAAACTGTTTTTT.

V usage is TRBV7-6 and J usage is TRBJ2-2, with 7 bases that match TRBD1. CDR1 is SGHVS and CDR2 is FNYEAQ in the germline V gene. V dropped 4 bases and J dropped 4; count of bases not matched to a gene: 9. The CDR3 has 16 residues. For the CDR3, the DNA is TGTGCCAGCAGCTCTAGGACAGGTATCGGCACCGGGGAGCTGTTTTTT. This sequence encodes CASSSRTGIGTGELFF.

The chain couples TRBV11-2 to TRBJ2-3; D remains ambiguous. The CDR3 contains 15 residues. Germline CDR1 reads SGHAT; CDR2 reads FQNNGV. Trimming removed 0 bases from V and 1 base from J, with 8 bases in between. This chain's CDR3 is CASSLDADGTDTQYF. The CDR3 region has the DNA TGTGCCAGCAGCTTAGATGCGGACGGCACAGATACGCAGTATTTT.

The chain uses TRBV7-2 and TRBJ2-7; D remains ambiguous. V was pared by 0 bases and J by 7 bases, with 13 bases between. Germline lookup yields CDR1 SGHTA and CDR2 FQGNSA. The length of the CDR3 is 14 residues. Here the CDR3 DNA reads TGTGCCAGCAGCTTAGCAGTGGCTTCGAGGGAGCAGTACTTC. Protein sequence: CASSLAVASREQYF. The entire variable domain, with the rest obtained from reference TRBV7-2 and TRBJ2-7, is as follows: GAGVSQSPSNKVTEKGKDVELRCDPISGHTALYWYRQSLGQGLEFLIYFQGNSAPDKSGLPSDRFSAERTGGSVSTLTIQRTQQEDSAVYLCASSLAVASREQYFGPGTRLTVT.

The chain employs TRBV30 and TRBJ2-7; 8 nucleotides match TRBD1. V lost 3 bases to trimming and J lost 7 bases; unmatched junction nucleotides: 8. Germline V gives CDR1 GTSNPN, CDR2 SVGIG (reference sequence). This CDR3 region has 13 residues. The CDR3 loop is CAWRVRGQGEQYF. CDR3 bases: TGTGCCTGGAGAGTCAGGGGGCAGGGGGAGCAGTACTTC.

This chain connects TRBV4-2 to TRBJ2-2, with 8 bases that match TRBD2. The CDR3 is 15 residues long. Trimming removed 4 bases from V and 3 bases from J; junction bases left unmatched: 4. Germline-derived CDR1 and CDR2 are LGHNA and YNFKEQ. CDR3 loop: CASSPSGSDTGELFF. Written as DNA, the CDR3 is TGTGCCAGCAGCCCCAGCGGGAGTGACACCGGGGAGCTGTTTTTT.

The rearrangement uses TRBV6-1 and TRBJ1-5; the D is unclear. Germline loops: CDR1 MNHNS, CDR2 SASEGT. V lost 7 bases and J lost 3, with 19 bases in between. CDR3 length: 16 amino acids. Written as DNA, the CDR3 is TGTGCCAGCAAGTATTCCAGGTCGGGCTTCAATCAGCCCCAGCATTTT. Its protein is CASKYSRSGFNQPQHF.

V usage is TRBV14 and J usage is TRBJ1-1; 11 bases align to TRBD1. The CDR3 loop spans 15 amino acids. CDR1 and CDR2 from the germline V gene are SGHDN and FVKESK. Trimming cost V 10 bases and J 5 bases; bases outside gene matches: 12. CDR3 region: CATKTLGQGGTEAFF. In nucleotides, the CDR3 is TGTGCCACCAAGACTCTGGGACAGGGGGGAACTGAAGCTTTCTTT.

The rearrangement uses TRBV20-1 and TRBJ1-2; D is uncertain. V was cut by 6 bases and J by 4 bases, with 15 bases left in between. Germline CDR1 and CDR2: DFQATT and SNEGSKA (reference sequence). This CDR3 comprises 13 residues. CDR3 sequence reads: CSAIQPVGYGYTF. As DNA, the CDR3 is TGCAGTGCCATCCAACCGGTAGGCTATGGCTACACCTTC.

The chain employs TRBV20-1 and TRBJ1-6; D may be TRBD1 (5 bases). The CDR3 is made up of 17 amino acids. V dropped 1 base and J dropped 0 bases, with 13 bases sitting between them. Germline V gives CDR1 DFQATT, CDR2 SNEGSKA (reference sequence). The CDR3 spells CSARVTGVSSYNSPLHF. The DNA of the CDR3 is TGCAGTGCTAGAGTGACGGGGGTGAGCTCCTATAATTCACCCCTCCACTTT.

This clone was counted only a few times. The CDR3 coding sequence is TGTGCCACCTATGGAGTCTATGGCTACACCTTC. Its protein is CATYGVYGYTF. This chain uses TRBV6-1 with TRBJ1-2; D gene unclear. Germline loops: CDR1 MNHNS, CDR2 SASEGT. Trimming left V 10 bases short and J 4 bases short, with 10 bases between. The CDR3 sequence is 11 residues long.

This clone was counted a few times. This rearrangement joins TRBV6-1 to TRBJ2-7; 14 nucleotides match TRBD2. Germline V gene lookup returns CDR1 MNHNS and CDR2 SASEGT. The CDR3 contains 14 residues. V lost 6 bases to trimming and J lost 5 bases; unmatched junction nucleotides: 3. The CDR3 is CASSPGLAGDEQYF. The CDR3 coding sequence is TGTGCCAGCAGCCCGGGACTAGCGGGAGACGAGCAGTACTTC.

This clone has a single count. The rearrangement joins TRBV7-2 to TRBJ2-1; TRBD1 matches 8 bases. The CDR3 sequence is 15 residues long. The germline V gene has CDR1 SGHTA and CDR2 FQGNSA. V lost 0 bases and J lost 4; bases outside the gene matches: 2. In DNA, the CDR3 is TGTGCCAGCAGCTTAGCACAGGGGGGATACAATGAGCAGTTCTTC. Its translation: CASSLAQGGYNEQFF.

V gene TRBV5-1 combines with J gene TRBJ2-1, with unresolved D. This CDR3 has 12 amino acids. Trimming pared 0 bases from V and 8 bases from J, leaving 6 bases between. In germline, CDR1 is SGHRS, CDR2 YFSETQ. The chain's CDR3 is CASSLVGYEQFF. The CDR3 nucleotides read TGCGCCAGCAGCTTGGTAGGGTATGAGCAGTTCTTC.

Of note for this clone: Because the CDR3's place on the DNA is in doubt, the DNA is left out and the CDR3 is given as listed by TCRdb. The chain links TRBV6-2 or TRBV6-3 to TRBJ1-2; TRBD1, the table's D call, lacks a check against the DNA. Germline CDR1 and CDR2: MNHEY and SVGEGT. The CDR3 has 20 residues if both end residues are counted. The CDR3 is CASNRQGNEQFFGTGDGYTF.

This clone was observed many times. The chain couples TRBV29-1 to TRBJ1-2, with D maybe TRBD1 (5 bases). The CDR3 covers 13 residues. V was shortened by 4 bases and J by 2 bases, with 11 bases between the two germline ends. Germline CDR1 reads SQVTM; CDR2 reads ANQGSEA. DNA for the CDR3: TGCAGCGTTGGGGGGACGGGGAACTATGGCTACACCTTC. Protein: CSVGGTGNYGYTF.

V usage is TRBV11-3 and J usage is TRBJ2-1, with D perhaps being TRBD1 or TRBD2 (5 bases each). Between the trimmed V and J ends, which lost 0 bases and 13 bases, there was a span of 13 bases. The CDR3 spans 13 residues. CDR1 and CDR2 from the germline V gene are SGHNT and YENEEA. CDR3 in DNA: TGTGCCAGCAGCTTAGAAGGGACCCAGAAACAGTTCTTC. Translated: CASSLEGTQKQFF.

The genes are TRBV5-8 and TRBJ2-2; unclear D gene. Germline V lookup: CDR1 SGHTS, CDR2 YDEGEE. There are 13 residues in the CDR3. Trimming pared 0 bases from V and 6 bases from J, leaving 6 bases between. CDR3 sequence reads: CASSLGAAGELFF. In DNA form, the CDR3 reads TGTGCCAGCAGCTTGGGAGCCGCCGGGGAGCTGTTTTTT.

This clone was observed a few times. This CDR3 reads CSARDLGEGRAYEQYF. CDR3 coding DNA: TGCAGTGCTAGAGATCTGGGGGAGGGCCGCGCCTACGAGCAGTACTTC. The J gene is TRBJ2-7, the V gene TRBV20-1; 7 nucleotides line up with TRBD2. V shed 0 bases, J shed 2 bases, and the junction held 10 bases outside the gene matches. Germline CDR1 is DFQATT and CDR2 is SNEGSKA (reference sequence). CDR3 length equals 16 residues.

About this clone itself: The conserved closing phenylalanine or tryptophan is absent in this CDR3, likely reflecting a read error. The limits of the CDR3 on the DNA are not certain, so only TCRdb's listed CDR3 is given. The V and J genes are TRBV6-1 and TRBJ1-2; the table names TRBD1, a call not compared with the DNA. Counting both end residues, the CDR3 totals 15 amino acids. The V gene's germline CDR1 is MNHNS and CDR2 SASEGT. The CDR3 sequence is CASRDRDRHFYGYAL.

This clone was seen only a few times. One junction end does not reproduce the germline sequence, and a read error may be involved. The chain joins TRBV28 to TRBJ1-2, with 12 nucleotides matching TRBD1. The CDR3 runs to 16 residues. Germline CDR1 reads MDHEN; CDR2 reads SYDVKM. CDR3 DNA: TGTGCCAGCAGCTTATTCCGGGACAGGGGGCGAAATGGCTACACCTTC. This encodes CASSLFRDRGRNGYTF.